This TCR beta chain was sequenced in a study of T cell changes during pregnancy in multiple sclerosis. Sequenced by immunoSEQ multiplex PCR; TCRdb stores in-frame clones only, minus some. The sample has more than 45,000 clones; roughly 94% are singletons. The specimen was CD4+ T cells from peripheral blood mononuclear cells, collected in the first trimester of pregnancy. The sequence derives from a female donor with multiple sclerosis, enrolled in a pregnancy study.

The CDR3 here is CASRKTGNQPQHF. DNA for the CDR3: TGTGCCAGCAGAAAGACAGGGAATCAGCCCCAGCATTTT. This chain links TRBV7-2 with TRBJ1-5, with 7 bases that match TRBD1. Germline V gene data show CDR1 as SGHTA and CDR2 as FQGNSA. The CDR3 contains 13 residues. Trimming at V came to 6 bases and at J to 4 bases, leaving 3 bases not matched to a gene.